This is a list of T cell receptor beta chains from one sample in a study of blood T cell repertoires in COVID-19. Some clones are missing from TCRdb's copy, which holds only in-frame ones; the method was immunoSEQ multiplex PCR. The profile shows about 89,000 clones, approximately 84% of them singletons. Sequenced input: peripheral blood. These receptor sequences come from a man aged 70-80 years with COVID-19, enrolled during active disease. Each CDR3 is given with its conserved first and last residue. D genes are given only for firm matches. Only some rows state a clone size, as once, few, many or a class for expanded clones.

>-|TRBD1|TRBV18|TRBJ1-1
TGTGCCAGCTCACCTCGGCCAGGGGGCGAAACTGAAGCTTTCTTT
CASSPRPGGETEAFF
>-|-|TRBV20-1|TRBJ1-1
TGCAGTGCTAGTAGGCGGCAAATGAACACTGAAGCTTTCTTT
CSASRRQMNTEAFF
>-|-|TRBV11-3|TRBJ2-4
TGTGCCAGCAGCTCCGCGGAGGAAAACATTCAGTACTTC
CASSSAEENIQYF
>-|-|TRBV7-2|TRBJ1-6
TGTGCCAGCAGCTTAGGCGTGACAGCACAGAGACCCCTCCACTTT
CASSLGVTAQRPLHF
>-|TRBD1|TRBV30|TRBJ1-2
TGTGCCTGTCAGGGGGATGGCTACACCTTC
CACQGDGYTF
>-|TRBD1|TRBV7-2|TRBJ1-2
TGTGCCAGCAGCGTAGGGGGGACAGGGACCCTCTATGGCTACACCTTC
CASSVGGTGTLYGYTF
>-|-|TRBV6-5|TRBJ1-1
TGTGCCAGCAGTTACTCTGGCACCCCTGAAGCTTTCTTT
CASSYSGTPEAFF
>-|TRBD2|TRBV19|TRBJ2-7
TGTGCCAGTAGTATAAGCGCGGGAGGGTACGAGCAGTACTTC
CASSISAGGYEQYF
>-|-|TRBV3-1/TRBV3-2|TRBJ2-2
TGTGCCAGCAGCCAAGATCTTTGGTCTAAGAACACCGGGGAGCTGTTTTTT
CASSQDLWSKNTGELFF
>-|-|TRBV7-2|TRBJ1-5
TGTGCCAGCAGCCCCGCGATTCATCAGCCCCAGCATTTT
CASSPAIHQPQHF
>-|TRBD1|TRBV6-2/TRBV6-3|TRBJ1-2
TGTGCCAGCAGTTACTCGGACAGGCCCTCCTATGGCTACACCTTC
CASSYSDRPSYGYTF
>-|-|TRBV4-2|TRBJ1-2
TGTGCCAGCAGCCAAGTTCAGTCGAAGAACTATGGCTACACCTTC
CASSQVQSKNYGYTF
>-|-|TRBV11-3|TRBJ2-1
TGTGCCAGCAGCTTCGGAGTTAGCTCCTACAATGAGCAGTTCTTC
CASSFGVSSYNEQFF
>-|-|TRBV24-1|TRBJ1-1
TGTGCCACCAGTGAGACTAAGAACACTGAAGCTTTCTTT
CATSETKNTEAFF
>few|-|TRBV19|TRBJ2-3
TGTGCCAGTAGAGTCGTCGACACCACAGATACGCAGTATTTT
CASRVVDTTDTQYF
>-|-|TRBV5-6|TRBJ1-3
TGTGCCAGCAGCTTAAGGGGGAGCTCTGGAAACACCATATATTTT
CASSLRGSSGNTIYF
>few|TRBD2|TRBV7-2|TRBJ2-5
TGTGCCAGCAGCTTAGGAGGACTAGCGGGAAAAGAGACCCAGTACTTC
CASSLGGLAGKETQYF
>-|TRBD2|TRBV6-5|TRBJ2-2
TGTGCCAGCAGTTACATCGCTAGCGGCTCCCGGGAGCTGTTTTTT
CASSYIASGSRELFF
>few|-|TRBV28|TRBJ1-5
TGTGCCAGCAGCTCAGGGTTCGAGCCCCAGCATTTT
CASSSGFEPQHF
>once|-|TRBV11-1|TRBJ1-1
TGTGCCAGCAGCTTAGCGTCCGGGTTTGAAGCTTTCTTT
CASSLASGFEAFF
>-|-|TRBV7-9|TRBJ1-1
TGTGCCAGCAGCTTGTTTCTGGGGGGAGGTGCCACTGAAGCTTTCTTT
CASSLFLGGGATEAFF
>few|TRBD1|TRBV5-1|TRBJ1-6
TGCGCCAGCAGCCCTGGACAGGGACTTGAATCACCCCTCCACTTT
CASSPGQGLESPLHF
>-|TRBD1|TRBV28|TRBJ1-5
TGTGCCAGCAGTGGGACAGGCAGGACGGGTAGCAATCAGCCCCAGCATTTT
CASSGTGRTGSNQPQHF
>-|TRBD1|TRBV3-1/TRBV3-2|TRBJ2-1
TGTGCCAGCAGCCAAGCCCCGGGGACAGGGGTTAATGAGCAGTTCTTC
CASSQAPGTGVNEQFF
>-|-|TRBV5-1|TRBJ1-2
TGCGCCAGCAGCTTGGAACCAGGGGTCCAATCTGGCTACACCTTC
CASSLEPGVQSGYTF
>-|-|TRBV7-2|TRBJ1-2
TGTGCCAGCAGCTCAGGGGCGGGGGTATATGGCTACACCTTC
CASSSGAGVYGYTF
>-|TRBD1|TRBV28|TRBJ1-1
TGTGCCAGCGGTACAGGGGGCACTGAAGCTTTCTTT
CASGTGGTEAFF
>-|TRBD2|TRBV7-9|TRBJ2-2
TGTGCCAGCAGCTCGGGACTAGCGGCGAACACCGGGGAGCTGTTTTTT
CASSSGLAANTGELFF
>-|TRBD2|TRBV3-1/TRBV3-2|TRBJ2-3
TGTGCCAGCAGCGCGACTAGCGGGGGGGCAGATACGCAGTATTTT
CASSATSGGADTQYF
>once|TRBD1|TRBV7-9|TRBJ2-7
TGTGCCAGCAGCCCCACCGGGACAGTAAACGAGCAGTACTTC
CASSPTGTVNEQYF
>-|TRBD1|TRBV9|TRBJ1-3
TGTGCCAGCAGCGAGTTTCCGGCCACAGGGGCTGGAAACACCATATATTTT
CASSEFPATGAGNTIYF
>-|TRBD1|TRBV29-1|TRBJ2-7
TGCAGCGTTGACACAGGGGGCTCCTACGAGCAGTACTTC
CSVDTGGSYEQYF
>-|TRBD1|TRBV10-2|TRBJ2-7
TGCGCCAGCAGTGAGTCTGGGACAGGCGGCTCCTACGAGCAGTACTTC
CASSESGTGGSYEQYF
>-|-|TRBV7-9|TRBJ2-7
TGTGCCAGCAGCCGGCCCGGGTCCTACGAGCAGTACTTC
CASSRPGSYEQYF
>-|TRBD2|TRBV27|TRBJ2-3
TGTGCCAGCAGTTTATCGGCTAGCGGCTACCCAGATACGCAGTATTTT
CASSLSASGYPDTQYF
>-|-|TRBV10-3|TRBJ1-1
TGTGCCATCAGTGAGTGGGGCCGGTCGAACACTGAAGCTTTCTTT
CAISEWGRSNTEAFF
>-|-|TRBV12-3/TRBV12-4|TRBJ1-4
TGTGCCAGCAGTTTTGGCACCTATGAAAAACTGTTTTTT
CASSFGTYEKLFF
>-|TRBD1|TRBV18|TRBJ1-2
TGTGCCAGCTCACCTTTGACAGGGGAGGAAGTTGCTGGCTACACCTTC
CASSPLTGEEVAGYTF
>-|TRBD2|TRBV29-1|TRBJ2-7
TGCAGCGTTACGGGACTAGCGGGAGAAGTGTACGAGCAGTACTTC
CSVTGLAGEVYEQYF
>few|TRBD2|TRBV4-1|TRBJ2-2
TGCGCCAGCAGCCAAGATGGAGGACTAGCGGGAGACTGGACCGGGGAGCTGTTTTTT
CASSQDGGLAGDWTGELFF
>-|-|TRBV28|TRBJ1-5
TGTGCCAGCATGAGGATTTTGGATCAGCCCCAGCATTTT
CASMRILDQPQHF
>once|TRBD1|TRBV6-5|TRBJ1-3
TGTGCCAGCAGTTACTCGGGACAGGGGGCGGGAAACACCATATATTTT
CASSYSGQGAGNTIYF
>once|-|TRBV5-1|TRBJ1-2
TGCGCCAGCAGGCATAAGGACAGCCCTAACTATGGCTACACCTTC
CASRHKDSPNYGYTF